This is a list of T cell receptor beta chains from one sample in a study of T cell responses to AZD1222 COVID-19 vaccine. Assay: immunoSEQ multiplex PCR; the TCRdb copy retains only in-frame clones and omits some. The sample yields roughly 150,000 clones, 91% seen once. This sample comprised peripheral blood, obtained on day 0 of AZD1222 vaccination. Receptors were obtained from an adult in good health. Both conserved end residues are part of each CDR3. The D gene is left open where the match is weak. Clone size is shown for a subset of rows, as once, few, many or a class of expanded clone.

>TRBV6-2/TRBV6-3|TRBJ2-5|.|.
CASSYEAGQTQYF
TGTGCCAGCAGTTACGAGGCGGGACAGACCCAGTACTTC
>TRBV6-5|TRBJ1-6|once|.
CASSYEPQIPLHF
TGTGCCAGCAGTTACGAGCCCCAAATACCCCTCCACTTT
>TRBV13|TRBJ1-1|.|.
CASSLISRTEAFF
TGTGCCAGCAGCTTAATCTCACGGACTGAAGCTTTCTTT
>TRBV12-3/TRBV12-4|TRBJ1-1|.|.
CASVGGENTEAFF
TGTGCCAGCGTAGGAGGGGAGAACACTGAAGCTTTCTTT
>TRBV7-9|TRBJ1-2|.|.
CASSFLGGPYGYTF
TGTGCCAGCAGCTTTCTAGGGGGGCCCTATGGCTACACCTTC
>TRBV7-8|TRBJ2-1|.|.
CASSLRQTQNEQFF
TGTGCCAGCAGCCTTCGACAGACCCAGAATGAGCAGTTCTTC
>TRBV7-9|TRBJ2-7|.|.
CASSLGRGSSYEQYF
TGTGCCAGCAGCTTAGGTAGGGGCAGCTCCTACGAGCAGTACTTC
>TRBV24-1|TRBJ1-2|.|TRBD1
CATSFGGTGVYTF
TGTGCCACCAGTTTTGGAGGGACAGGGGTCTACACCTTC
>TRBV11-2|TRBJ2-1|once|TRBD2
CASSPGLVNEQFF
TGTGCCAGCAGCCCGGGACTAGTCAATGAGCAGTTCTTC
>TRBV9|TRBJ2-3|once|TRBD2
CASSVGVTSGYTDTQYF
TGTGCCAGCAGCGTAGGAGTTACTAGCGGATACACAGATACGCAGTATTTT
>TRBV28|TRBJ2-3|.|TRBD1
CASAIPGQGADTQYF
TGTGCCAGCGCGATCCCGGGACAGGGCGCGGATACGCAGTATTTT
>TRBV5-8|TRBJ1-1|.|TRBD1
CASSFETGVMNTEAFF
TGTGCCAGCAGCTTCGAGACAGGGGTCATGAACACTGAAGCTTTCTTT
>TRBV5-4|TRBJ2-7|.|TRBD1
CASSLDGTVFAGQYF
TGTGCCAGCAGCTTGGATGGGACAGTTTTCGCAGGGCAGTACTTC
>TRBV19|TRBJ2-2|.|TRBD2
CASSFQTSGRLPLFF
TGTGCCAGTAGTTTCCAGACTAGCGGGAGGCTCCCGCTGTTTTTT
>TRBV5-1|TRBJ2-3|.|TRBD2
CASSVLPVGLAGGFDTQYF
TGCGCCAGCAGCGTACTACCTGTGGGACTAGCGGGAGGATTTGATACGCAGTATTTT
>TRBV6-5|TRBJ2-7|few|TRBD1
CASRGEDRGSYEQYF
TGTGCCAGCAGGGGCGAGGACAGGGGGAGCTACGAGCAGTACTTC
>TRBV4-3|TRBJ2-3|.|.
CASSQEGRLSTDTQYF
TGCGCCAGCAGCCAAGAAGGCAGGCTAAGCACAGATACGCAGTATTTT
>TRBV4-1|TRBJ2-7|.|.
CASSPSASSYEQYF
TGCGCCAGCAGCCCTAGCGCTAGCTCCTACGAGCAGTACTTC
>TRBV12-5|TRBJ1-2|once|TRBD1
CASGAGQGARYGYTF
TGTGCTAGTGGAGCTGGACAGGGGGCAAGGTATGGCTACACCTTC
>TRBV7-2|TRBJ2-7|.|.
CASSLPRTGPYYEQYF
TGTGCCAGCAGCTTACCCCGGACCGGACCCTACTACGAGCAGTACTTC
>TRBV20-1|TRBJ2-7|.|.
CSAIGQNEQYF
TGCAGTGCAATTGGGCAGAACGAGCAGTACTTC
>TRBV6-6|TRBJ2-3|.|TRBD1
CASRPQGGTDTQYF
TGTGCCAGCAGGCCACAGGGGGGCACAGATACGCAGTATTTT
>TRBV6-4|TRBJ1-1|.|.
CASSLTGNTEAFF
TGTGCCAGCTCGTTAACGGGAAACACTGAAGCTTTCTTT
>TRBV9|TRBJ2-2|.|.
CASSPRRGSTNTGELFF
TGTGCCAGCAGCCCCCGGCGGGGCAGTACGAACACCGGGGAGCTGTTTTTT
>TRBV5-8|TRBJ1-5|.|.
CASTLRRTRPQPQHF
TGTGCCAGCACCCTACGACGGACTAGACCTCAGCCCCAGCATTTT
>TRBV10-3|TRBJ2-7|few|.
CAISESVSWLHEQYF
TGTGCCATCAGTGAGTCCGTGAGTTGGTTACACGAGCAGTACTTC
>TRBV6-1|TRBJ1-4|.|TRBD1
CASSEAGQGGKLFF
TGTGCCAGCAGTGAAGCGGGACAGGGGGGCAAACTGTTTTTT
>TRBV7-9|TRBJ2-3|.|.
CASRLTGADTQYF
TGTGCCAGCAGACTCACCGGAGCAGATACGCAGTATTTT
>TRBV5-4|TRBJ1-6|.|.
CASSPGPEVAYNSPLHF
TGTGCCAGCAGCCCAGGACCCGAGGTAGCCTATAATTCACCCCTCCACTTT
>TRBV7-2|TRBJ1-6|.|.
CASSFIGSPLHF
TGTGCCAGCAGCTTCATTGGATCACCCCTCCACTTT
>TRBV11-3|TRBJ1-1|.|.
CASSPREMNTEAFF
TGTGCCAGCAGCCCCAGGGAGATGAACACTGAAGCTTTCTTT
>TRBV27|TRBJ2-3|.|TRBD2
CANGLYGSGGSDTQYF
TGTGCCAACGGTCTTTATGGTTCGGGAGGATCAGATACGCAGTATTTT
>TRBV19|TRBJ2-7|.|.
CASSSFFEAPGEQYF
TGTGCCAGTAGTAGCTTTTTTGAGGCTCCGGGCGAGCAGTACTTC
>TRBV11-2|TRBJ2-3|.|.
CASSFRRDSLRDTQYF
TGTGCCAGCAGCTTCCGGAGGGACTCCCTCAGGGATACGCAGTATTTT
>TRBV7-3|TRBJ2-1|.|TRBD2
CASSLVSGRYNEQFF
TGTGCCAGCAGCTTAGTTAGCGGGAGGTACAATGAGCAGTTCTTC
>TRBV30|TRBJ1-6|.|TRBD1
CACTGQGSSYNSPLHF
TGTGCCTGTACCGGACAGGGTAGCTCCTATAATTCACCCCTCCACTTT
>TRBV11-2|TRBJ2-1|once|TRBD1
CASSLADRGLYEQFF
TGTGCCAGCAGCTTAGCGGACAGGGGGCTTTATGAGCAGTTCTTC
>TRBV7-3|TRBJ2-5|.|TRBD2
CASSLMRLAVRETQYF
TGTGCCAGCAGCTTAATGCGGCTAGCGGTTCGGGAGACCCAGTACTTC
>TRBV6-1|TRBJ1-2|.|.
CASSESSSPYGYTF
TGTGCCAGCAGTGAATCGTCGTCTCCATATGGCTACACCTTC
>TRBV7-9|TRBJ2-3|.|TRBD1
CASSTGTGTDTQYF
TGTGCCAGCAGCACAGGGACAGGGACAGATACGCAGTATTTT